The rows below give T cell receptor beta chains drawn from one sample of a study of a mutant IDH1 vaccine in newly diagnosed glioma. Measured with immunoSEQ multiplex PCR; TCRdb has only the in-frame clones, and not every one. The sample shows 30,000 to 40,000 clones, roughly 83% of them seen only once. These receptors have no identified antigens. The sample was PBMCs, taken from a glioma patient whose treatment included an IDH1 peptide vaccine. All receptors come from a young man with glioma. CDR3s include the opening cysteine and the closing phenylalanine or tryptophan. D genes are given only for firm matches. Size tells how often a clone was seen (once, few, many) or the class of an expanded clone, and some rows leave it out.

V gene,D gene,J gene,clone size,CDR3 DNA,CDR3 protein
TRBV5-1,.,TRBJ2-3,.,TGCGCCAGCAGCTTGGGAGGCGGGTGGAGCACAGATACGCAGTATTTT,CASSLGGGWSTDTQYF
TRBV19,.,TRBJ1-3,.,TGTGCCAGTACCCCGGTTGGCGGGGTCTTTGGAAACACCATATATTTT,CASTPVGGVFGNTIYF
TRBV9,TRBD2,TRBJ2-5,few,TGTGCCAGCAGCGGTAGCGGGGGGTCGGAAGAGACCCAGTACTTC,CASSGSGGSEETQYF
TRBV5-6,.,TRBJ1-3,.,TGTGCCAGCAGCTTGGAGGGAAACACCATATATTTT,CASSLEGNTIYF
TRBV19,.,TRBJ2-7,.,TGTGCCAGTAGTATGATGCGGGATAACGAGCAGTACTTC,CASSMMRDNEQYF
TRBV2,.,TRBJ1-2,.,TGTGCCAGCAGTTACGGGACATTTAATGGCTACACCTTC,CASSYGTFNGYTF
TRBV6-6,TRBD1,TRBJ2-2,.,TGTGCCACTACAGGGGGCGCAACCGGGGAGCTGTTTTTT,CATTGGATGELFF
TRBV15,.,TRBJ1-2,.,TGTGCCACCAGCAGAGGGGATGGGACTAACTATGGCTACACCTTC,CATSRGDGTNYGYTF
TRBV7-8,.,TRBJ2-1,once,TGTGCCAGCAGCTTAAGGGGTCGCTCCTACAATGAGCAGTTCTTC,CASSLRGRSYNEQFF
TRBV30,TRBD1,TRBJ1-2,once,TGTGCCTGGAATATTGTGTCAGGGGGGGCAAACACCTTC,CAWNIVSGGANTF
TRBV4-3,.,TRBJ1-1,.,TGCGCCAGCAGCCAAGACCCGACATGGAACACTGAAGCTTTCTTT,CASSQDPTWNTEAFF
TRBV18,TRBD2,TRBJ2-3,.,TGTGCCAGCTCACCGCCGGGACTAGCGGGAGCAGATACGCAGTATTTT,CASSPPGLAGADTQYF
TRBV7-8,.,TRBJ2-2,.,TGTGCCAGCAGCCCCGGATTAACCGGGGAGCTGTTTTTT,CASSPGLTGELFF
TRBV5-5,TRBD1,TRBJ2-7,.,TGTGCCAGCAGCTCAGACGGACAGGCCTTCTCCTACGAGCAGTACTTC,CASSSDGQAFSYEQYF
TRBV2,.,TRBJ1-1,.,TGTGCCAGCAGTGTCCTCCCAAACACTGAAGCTTTCTTT,CASSVLPNTEAFF